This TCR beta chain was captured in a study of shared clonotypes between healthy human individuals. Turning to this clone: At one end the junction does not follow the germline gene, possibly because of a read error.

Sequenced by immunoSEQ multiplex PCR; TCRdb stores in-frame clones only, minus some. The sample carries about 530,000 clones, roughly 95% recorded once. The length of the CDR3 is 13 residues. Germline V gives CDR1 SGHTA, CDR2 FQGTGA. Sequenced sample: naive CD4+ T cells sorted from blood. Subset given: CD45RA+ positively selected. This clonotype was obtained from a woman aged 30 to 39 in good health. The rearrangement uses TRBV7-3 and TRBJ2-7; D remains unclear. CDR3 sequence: CASSLLSGYGQYF. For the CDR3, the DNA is TGTGCCAGCAGCCTACTCTCCGGGTACGGGCAGTACTTC.